This TCR beta chain is drawn from a study of PD-L1 blockade in urothelial cancer. At the level of the study: Administration of atezolizumab to patients began in about 2014, at 1,200 mg intravenously every 3 weeks. In terms of prior chemotherapy, patients had received 0 to 3 regimens. About 90% of the 29 patients were men with bladder-origin urothelial cancer. Study results and caveats: Blood clones associated with the tumor expanded more at 3 weeks in durable-benefit patients.

Concerning this clone itself: Its antigen is unidentified.

The method was immunoSEQ multiplex PCR; TCRdb's version includes in-frame clones alone and lacks a portion of them. The data show about 120,000 clones, about 89% seen once. The time point is: peripheral blood 6 weeks after treatment start. The germline V and J ends were trimmed by 5 bases and 2 bases, with 15 bases remaining between them. This CDR3 has 15 amino acids. The germline CDR1 and CDR2 sequences are MDHEN and SYDVKM. The rearrangement joins TRBV28 to TRBJ1-1, with D unclear. The clonotype was recovered from a man between 60 and 70 years old with urothelial cancer. Sample: PBMCs, taken around atezolizumab (anti-PD-L1) treatment. The CDR3 reads CASSAEVVRNTEAFF. CDR3 nucleotides: TGTGCCAGCAGTGCGGAGGTGGTTCGAAACACTGAAGCTTTCTTT.